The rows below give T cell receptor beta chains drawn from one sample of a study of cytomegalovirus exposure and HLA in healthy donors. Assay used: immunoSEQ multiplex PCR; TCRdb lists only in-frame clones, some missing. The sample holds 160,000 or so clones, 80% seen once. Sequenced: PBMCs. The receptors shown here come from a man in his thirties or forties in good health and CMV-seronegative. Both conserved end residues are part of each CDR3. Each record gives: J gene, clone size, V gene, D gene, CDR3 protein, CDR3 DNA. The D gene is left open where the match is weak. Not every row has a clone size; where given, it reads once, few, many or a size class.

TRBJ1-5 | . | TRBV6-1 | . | CASSGQVGQPQHF | TGTGCCAGCAGCGGACAAGTGGGCCAGCCCCAGCATTTT
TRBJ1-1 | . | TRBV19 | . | CASSIGGNTEAFF | TGTGCCAGTAGTATAGGCGGGAACACTGAAGCTTTCTTT
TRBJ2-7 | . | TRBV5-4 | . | CASSLQYRSNSYEQYF | TGTGCCAGCAGCTTGCAGTACAGGTCGAACTCCTACGAGCAGTACTTC
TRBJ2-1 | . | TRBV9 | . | CASSVGGDEQFF | TGTGCCAGCAGCGTTGGGGGCGATGAGCAGTTCTTC
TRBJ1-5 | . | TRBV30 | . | CACRTGGNQPQHF | TGTGCCTGCAGAACGGGGGGCAATCAGCCCCAGCATTTT
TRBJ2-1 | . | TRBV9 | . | CASSHSPGGSSYNEQFF | TGTGCCAGCAGCCACTCTCCCGGTGGGAGCTCCTACAATGAGCAGTTCTTC
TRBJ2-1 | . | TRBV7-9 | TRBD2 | CASSSGLASPFF | TGTGCCAGCAGCTCCGGACTAGCTAGTCCGTTCTTC
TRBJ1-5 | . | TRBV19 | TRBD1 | CASSINSGGADQPQHF | TGTGCCAGTAGTATAAATTCAGGGGGCGCAGACCAGCCCCAGCATTTT
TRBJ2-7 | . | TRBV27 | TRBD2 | CASCLGGGPSYEQYF | TGTGCCAGCTGCCTTGGGGGGGGACCATCCTACGAGCAGTACTTC
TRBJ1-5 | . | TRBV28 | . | CASSHRDRGRKPQHF | TGTGCCAGCAGTCACAGGGATCGGGGAAGAAAGCCCCAGCATTTT
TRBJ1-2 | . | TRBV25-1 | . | CASSFAVSYGYTF | TGTGCCAGCAGCTTTGCGGTGTCCTATGGCTACACCTTC
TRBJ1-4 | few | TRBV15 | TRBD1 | CATSRGWDRDNEKLFF | TGTGCCACCAGCAGAGGGTGGGACAGGGATAATGAAAAACTGTTTTTT
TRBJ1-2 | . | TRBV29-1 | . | CSVVVREGGYTF | TGCAGCGTTGTTGTGAGGGAGGGTGGCTACACCTTC
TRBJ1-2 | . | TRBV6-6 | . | CASSYTLQDRYGYTF | TGTGCCAGCAGTTACACACTACAGGACCGCTATGGCTACACCTTC
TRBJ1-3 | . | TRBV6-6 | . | CASTEPDRGGNTIYF | TGTGCCAGCACTGAACCTGACCGGGGTGGAAACACCATATATTTT
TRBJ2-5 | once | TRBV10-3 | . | CAIGGAGETQYF | TGTGCCATCGGCGGGGCCGGGGAGACCCAGTACTTC
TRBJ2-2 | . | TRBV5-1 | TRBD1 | CASSSRQGGGAGELFF | TGCGCCAGCAGCTCACGACAGGGTGGCGGCGCCGGGGAGCTGTTTTTT
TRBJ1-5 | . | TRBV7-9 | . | CASSPGTGIAQHF | TGTGCCAGCAGCCCCGGCACAGGGATCGCCCAGCATTTT
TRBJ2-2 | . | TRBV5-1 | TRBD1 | CASSPPLTGTDTGELFF | TGCGCCAGCAGCCCCCCCCTGACAGGGACCGACACCGGGGAGCTGTTTTTT
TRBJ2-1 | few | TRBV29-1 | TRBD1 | CSARTLTGLGNEQFF | TGCAGCGCCCGAACCTTGACAGGGCTTGGAAATGAGCAGTTCTTC
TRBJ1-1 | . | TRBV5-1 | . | CASRGEGGINTEAFF | TGCGCCAGCAGGGGGGAGGGGGGCATCAACACTGAAGCTTTCTTT
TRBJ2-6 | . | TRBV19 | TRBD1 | CASTQDRGQGANVLTF | TGTGCCAGTACCCAGGACAGGGGGCAAGGGGCCAACGTCCTGACTTTC
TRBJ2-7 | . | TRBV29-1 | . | CSVEASRGEQYF | TGCAGCGTTGAGGCGAGTAGGGGCGAGCAGTACTTC
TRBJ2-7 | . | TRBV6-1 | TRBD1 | CASSDGTGVYEQYF | TGTGCCAGCAGTGATGGGACAGGTGTCTACGAGCAGTACTTC
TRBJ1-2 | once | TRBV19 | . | CASSMTVANYGYTF | TGTGCCAGTAGTATGACAGTAGCTAACTATGGCTACACCTTC
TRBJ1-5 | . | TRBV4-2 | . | CASSQIGGEYQPQHF | TGTGCCAGCAGCCAAATTGGCGGGGAGTACCAGCCCCAGCATTTT
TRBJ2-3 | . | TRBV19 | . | CATKFQVDQPQYF | TGTGCCACTAAATTCCAGGTGGATCAGCCCCAGTATTTT
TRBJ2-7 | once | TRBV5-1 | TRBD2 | CASSLDPQGGLLGYEQYF | TGCGCCAGCAGCTTGGACCCCCAGGGAGGGCTACTCGGCTACGAGCAGTACTTC
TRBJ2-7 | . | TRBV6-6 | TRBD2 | CASRGTSGGYEQYF | TGTGCCAGCAGGGGGACTAGCGGGGGGTACGAGCAGTACTTC
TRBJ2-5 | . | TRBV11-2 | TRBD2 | CASSPREAQETQYF | TGTGCCAGCAGCCCCCGGGAGGCCCAAGAGACCCAGTACTTC
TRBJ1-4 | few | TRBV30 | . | CAWKVRGGNEKLFF | TGTGCCTGGAAGGTCAGAGGGGGTAATGAAAAACTGTTTTTT
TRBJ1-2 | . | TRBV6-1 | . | CASSPQGWGYTF | TGTGCCAGCAGTCCACAGGGTTGGGGCTACACCTTC
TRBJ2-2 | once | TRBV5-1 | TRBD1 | CASSPGQANTGELFF | TGCGCCAGCAGTCCTGGACAGGCGAACACCGGGGAGCTGTTTTTT
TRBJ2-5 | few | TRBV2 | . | CASSRSGEETQYF | TGTGCCAGCAGCCGCTCGGGGGAGGAGACCCAGTACTTC
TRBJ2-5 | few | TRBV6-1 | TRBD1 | CASSTRGTETQYF | TGTGCCAGCAGCACCAGGGGGACAGAGACCCAGTACTTC
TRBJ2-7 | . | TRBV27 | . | CASSFWLGHSYEQYF | TGTGCCAGCAGTTTTTGGTTGGGGCATTCCTACGAGCAGTACTTC
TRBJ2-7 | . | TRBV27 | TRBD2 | CASSFSTSGRGEQYF | TGTGCCAGCAGTTTCTCGACTAGCGGGAGAGGCGAGCAGTACTTC
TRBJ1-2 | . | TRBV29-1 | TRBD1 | CSVELTGDYGYTF | TGCAGCGTTGAGCTAACAGGGGACTATGGCTACACCTTC
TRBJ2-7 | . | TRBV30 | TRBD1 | CAWIPPGQRYEQYF | TGTGCCTGGATCCCCCCGGGACAGCGCTACGAGCAGTACTTC
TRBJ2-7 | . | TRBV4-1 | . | CASSQPGLEPYEQYF | TGCGCCAGCAGCCAACCGGGTCTAGAACCCTACGAGCAGTACTTC
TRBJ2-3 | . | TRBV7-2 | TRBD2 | CASSLEAGGVDTQYF | TGTGCCAGCAGCTTAGAGGCGGGGGGTGTAGATACGCAGTATTTT
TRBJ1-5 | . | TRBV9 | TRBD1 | CASSGETGINQPQHF | TGTGCCAGCAGCGGCGAGACAGGGATAAATCAGCCCCAGCATTTT
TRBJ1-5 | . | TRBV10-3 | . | CAISESSQGNQPQHF | TGTGCCATCAGTGAGTCATCCCAGGGAAATCAGCCCCAGCATTTT
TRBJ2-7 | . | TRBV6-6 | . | CASSQLPWEQYF | TGTGCCAGCAGCCAACTCCCTTGGGAGCAGTACTTC
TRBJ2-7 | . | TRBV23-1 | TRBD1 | CASSQPGTGRHEQYF | TGCGCCAGCAGTCAACCCGGGACAGGGAGACACGAGCAGTACTTC
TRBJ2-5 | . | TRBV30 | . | CAWTLQGKKTQYF | TGTGCCTGGACCCTTCAGGGTAAGAAGACCCAGTACTTC
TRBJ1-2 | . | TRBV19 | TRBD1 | CASSGQGSYGYTF | TGTGCCAGTAGTGGACAGGGCTCCTATGGCTACACCTTC
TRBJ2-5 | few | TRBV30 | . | CAWSTTTGRETQYF | TGTGCCTGGAGTACGACCACGGGGAGAGAGACCCAGTACTTC
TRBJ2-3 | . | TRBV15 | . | CATSRGVRRETDTQYF | TGTGCCACCAGCAGAGGGGTGAGGAGAGAAACAGATACGCAGTATTTT
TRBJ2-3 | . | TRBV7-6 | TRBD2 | CASSRAGGPTDTQYF | TGTGCCAGCAGCCGAGCGGGGGGTCCCACAGATACGCAGTATTTT
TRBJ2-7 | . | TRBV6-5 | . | CASSSLGRGEQYF | TGTGCCAGCTCCTCCTTGGGTAGGGGAGAGCAGTACTTC